Listed below are T cell receptor beta chains from one sample, sequenced in a study of identical twins. TCRdb analysed the 5' RACE reads with MiXCR anew, one entry per CDR3 protein. The profile shows 650,000 to 750,000 distinct CDR3 sequences, 21% of them singletons. These data were also filed under a second study, of T cells expressing NK-cell markers.

Sequences were obtained from PBMCs. These receptors all come from a woman between 18 and 30 years old in good health. Each CDR3 is given with its conserved first and last residue. The D gene is left open where the match is weak. Where a row states a size, it is once, few, many or the class of an expanded clone; other rows omit it.

clone size: -
V gene: TRBV4-3
J gene: TRBJ2-2
D gene: TRBD1
CDR3 protein: CASSQDQGANTGELFF
CDR3 DNA: TGCGCCAGCAGCCAAGATCAGGGGGCGAACACCGGGGAGCTGTTTTTT

clone size: -
V gene: TRBV29-1
J gene: TRBJ2-7
D gene: TRBD2
CDR3 protein: CSAGGASGSSFYEQYF
CDR3 DNA: TGCAGCGCTGGCGGAGCTAGCGGGAGTAGTTTCTACGAGCAGTACTTC

clone size: few
V gene: TRBV6-5
J gene: TRBJ2-1
D gene: -
CDR3 protein: CASGAGDEQFF
CDR3 DNA: TGTGCCAGCGGGGCTGGGGATGAGCAGTTCTTC

clone size: few
V gene: TRBV20-1
J gene: TRBJ2-1
D gene: TRBD1
CDR3 protein: CSGRQGRGYNEQFF
CDR3 DNA: TGCAGTGGACGACAGGGTAGGGGCTACAATGAGCAGTTCTTC

clone size: -
V gene: TRBV20-1
J gene: TRBJ1-5
D gene: -
CDR3 protein: CSASNSSNQPQHF
CDR3 DNA: TGCAGTGCTAGCAACAGTAGCAATCAGCCCCAGCATTTT

clone size: -
V gene: TRBV7-2
J gene: TRBJ2-3
D gene: -
CDR3 protein: CASSLGLWVTDTQYF
CDR3 DNA: TGTGCCAGCAGCTTAGGCCTCTGGGTCACAGATACGCAGTATTTT

clone size: -
V gene: TRBV6-5
J gene: TRBJ1-1
D gene: -
CDR3 protein: CASSYSIQGGRAEAFF
CDR3 DNA: TGTGCCAGCAGTTACTCCATACAGGGAGGGCGGGCTGAAGCTTTCTTT

clone size: many
V gene: TRBV3-1
J gene: TRBJ2-3
D gene: TRBD2
CDR3 protein: CASRLRLAGPPDTQYF
CDR3 DNA: TGTGCCAGCAGGCTCAGACTAGCGGGGCCACCAGATACGCAGTATTTT

clone size: few
V gene: TRBV7-2
J gene: TRBJ2-5
D gene: -
CDR3 protein: CASSLTGDAYQETQYF
CDR3 DNA: TGTGCCAGCAGCTTAACGGGAGACGCGTACCAAGAGACCCAGTACTTC

clone size: once
V gene: TRBV5-1
J gene: TRBJ2-1
D gene: -
CDR3 protein: CASSTVAASSYNEQFF
CDR3 DNA: TGCGCCAGCAGCACGGTAGCGGCTAGCTCCTACAATGAGCAGTTCTTC

clone size: -
V gene: TRBV9
J gene: TRBJ2-1
D gene: -
CDR3 protein: CASSVGLRQFF
CDR3 DNA: TGTGCCAGCAGCGTAGGACTTCGGCAGTTCTTC

clone size: few
V gene: TRBV12-3/TRBV12-4
J gene: TRBJ2-1
D gene: TRBD2
CDR3 protein: CASSYLAGGINEQFF
CDR3 DNA: TGTGCCAGCAGCTACCTAGCGGGAGGTATCAATGAGCAGTTCTTC

clone size: few
V gene: TRBV20-1
J gene: TRBJ1-5
D gene: -
CDR3 protein: CSAARGRNQPQHF
CDR3 DNA: TGCAGTGCTGCCAGAGGGAGGAATCAGCCCCAGCATTTT

clone size: -
V gene: TRBV6-1
J gene: TRBJ1-4
D gene: TRBD1
CDR3 protein: CASRPGTANEKLFF
CDR3 DNA: TGTGCCAGCAGACCCGGGACAGCAAATGAAAAACTGTTTTTT

clone size: few
V gene: TRBV6-5
J gene: TRBJ2-1
D gene: -
CDR3 protein: CASSYSVGGRNEQFF
CDR3 DNA: TGTGCCAGCAGTTACTCTGTGGGGGGTCGCAATGAGCAGTTCTTC

clone size: few
V gene: TRBV5-1
J gene: TRBJ2-1
D gene: TRBD1
CDR3 protein: CASSLGGTGRSEQFF
CDR3 DNA: TGCGCCAGCAGCCTAGGAGGGACAGGGCGGAGTGAGCAGTTCTTC

clone size: few
V gene: TRBV6-5
J gene: TRBJ2-7
D gene: -
CDR3 protein: CASSYSMRVYEQYF
CDR3 DNA: TGTGCCAGCAGTTACTCTATGAGGGTCTACGAGCAGTACTTC

clone size: many
V gene: TRBV29-1
J gene: TRBJ2-1
D gene: TRBD2
CDR3 protein: CSVWGLAGVREQFF
CDR3 DNA: TGCAGCGTTTGGGGACTAGCGGGGGTTCGTGAGCAGTTCTTC

clone size: few
V gene: TRBV7-7
J gene: TRBJ2-1
D gene: -
CDR3 protein: CASSPYPVSLSYNEQFF
CDR3 DNA: TGTGCTAGCAGCCCCTACCCCGTGAGCTTGTCCTACAATGAGCAGTTCTTC

clone size: few
V gene: TRBV12-3/TRBV12-4
J gene: TRBJ2-3
D gene: TRBD2
CDR3 protein: CASSSTSGDRTDTQYF
CDR3 DNA: TGTGCCAGCAGTTCAACTAGCGGGGACAGGACAGATACGCAGTATTTT

clone size: few
V gene: TRBV5-1
J gene: TRBJ2-1
D gene: TRBD2
CDR3 protein: CASSLDLAGAGNEQFF
CDR3 DNA: TGCGCCAGCAGCTTGGACCTAGCGGGGGCGGGTAATGAGCAGTTCTTC

clone size: -
V gene: TRBV7-9
J gene: TRBJ2-2
D gene: TRBD2
CDR3 protein: CASSSEREWSGGELFF
CDR3 DNA: TGTGCCAGCAGCTCCGAGCGGGAGTGGAGCGGCGGGGAGCTGTTTTTT

clone size: -
V gene: TRBV6-9
J gene: TRBJ2-3
D gene: -
CDR3 protein: CATELTDTQYF
CDR3 DNA: TGTGCCACGGAGTTGACAGATACGCAGTATTTT

clone size: few
V gene: TRBV12-3/TRBV12-4
J gene: TRBJ2-5
D gene: -
CDR3 protein: CASSLSLRETQYF
CDR3 DNA: TGTGCCAGCAGTTTATCCCTCAGGGAGACCCAGTACTTC

clone size: many
V gene: TRBV5-1
J gene: TRBJ2-2
D gene: -
CDR3 protein: CASSLEGTTGELFF
CDR3 DNA: TGCGCCAGCAGCTTGGAGGGTACCACCGGGGAGCTGTTTTTT

clone size: few
V gene: TRBV20-1
J gene: TRBJ2-7
D gene: -
CDR3 protein: CSARATFHPDYEQYF
CDR3 DNA: TGCAGTGCTAGGGCCACATTTCACCCTGACTACGAGCAGTACTTC

clone size: few
V gene: TRBV5-1
J gene: TRBJ1-1
D gene: TRBD1
CDR3 protein: CASSYRPGQGLNTEAFF
CDR3 DNA: TGCGCCAGCAGCTATAGACCGGGACAGGGGCTGAACACTGAAGCTTTCTTT

clone size: -
V gene: TRBV20-1
J gene: TRBJ1-5
D gene: -
CDR3 protein: CSARAIQGYDSNQPQHF
CDR3 DNA: TGCAGTGCTAGAGCCATCCAGGGATACGATAGCAATCAGCCCCAGCATTTT

clone size: -
V gene: TRBV3-1
J gene: TRBJ2-1
D gene: -
CDR3 protein: CASSHLSGGRYNEQFF
CDR3 DNA: TGTGCCAGCAGCCACCTGAGTGGGGGTCGCTACAATGAGCAGTTCTTC

clone size: many
V gene: TRBV4-3
J gene: TRBJ2-1
D gene: -
CDR3 protein: CASSQGFRVAGRQHEQFF
CDR3 DNA: TGCGCCAGCAGCCAAGGTTTCCGTGTCGCGGGACGACAGCATGAGCAGTTCTTC

clone size: -
V gene: TRBV12-3/TRBV12-4
J gene: TRBJ1-4
D gene: -
CDR3 protein: CASSEETNEKLFF
CDR3 DNA: TGTGCCAGCTCGGAGGAGACTAATGAAAAACTGTTTTTT

clone size: -
V gene: TRBV20-1
J gene: TRBJ2-3
D gene: -
CDR3 protein: CSVRPREDTDTQYF
CDR3 DNA: TGCAGTGTCCGCCCCAGGGAGGACACAGATACGCAGTATTTT

clone size: many
V gene: TRBV7-9
J gene: TRBJ2-7
D gene: -
CDR3 protein: CASSLGLGVEQYF
CDR3 DNA: TGTGCCAGCAGCTTAGGGCTGGGAGTCGAGCAGTACTTC

clone size: once
V gene: TRBV27
J gene: TRBJ2-2
D gene: TRBD1
CDR3 protein: CASSPALGQVPGELFF
CDR3 DNA: TGTGCCAGCAGTCCCGCCCTCGGACAGGTCCCCGGGGAGCTGTTTTTT

clone size: -
V gene: TRBV29-1
J gene: TRBJ2-5
D gene: -
CDR3 protein: CSVEASAQETQYF
CDR3 DNA: TGCAGCGTTGAAGCTAGCGCCCAAGAGACCCAGTACTTC

clone size: few
V gene: TRBV20-1
J gene: TRBJ1-2
D gene: -
CDR3 protein: CSARDLKGTTYGYTF
CDR3 DNA: TGCAGTGCTAGAGATCTGAAGGGGACTACCTATGGCTACACCTTC

clone size: -
V gene: TRBV9
J gene: TRBJ1-1
D gene: -
CDR3 protein: CASSPRLNMNTEAFF
CDR3 DNA: TGTGCCAGCAGCCCCCGACTGAACATGAACACTGAAGCTTTCTTT

clone size: few
V gene: TRBV29-1
J gene: TRBJ2-1
D gene: -
CDR3 protein: CSVAGGGSHEQFF
CDR3 DNA: TGCAGCGTTGCCGGGGGCGGGAGCCATGAGCAGTTCTTC

clone size: -
V gene: TRBV20-1
J gene: TRBJ2-2
D gene: -
CDR3 protein: CSAKDRTGELFF
CDR3 DNA: TGCAGTGCCAAAGACAGGACCGGGGAGCTGTTTTTT

clone size: few
V gene: TRBV9
J gene: TRBJ2-2
D gene: -
CDR3 protein: CASSASSGLTGELFF
CDR3 DNA: TGTGCCAGCAGCGCATCCTCTGGCCTCACCGGGGAGCTGTTTTTT

clone size: -
V gene: TRBV20-1
J gene: TRBJ2-7
D gene: -
CDR3 protein: CGFQVGSYEQYF
CDR3 DNA: TGCGGGTTCCAAGTTGGATCCTACGAGCAGTACTTC

clone size: -
V gene: TRBV6-5
J gene: TRBJ2-1
D gene: -
CDR3 protein: CASSYRWGDHTNEQFF
CDR3 DNA: TGTGCCAGCAGTTACAGGTGGGGGGACCACACCAATGAGCAGTTCTTC

clone size: few
V gene: TRBV6-5
J gene: TRBJ1-3
D gene: -
CDR3 protein: CASKLQHSGNTIYF
CDR3 DNA: TGTGCCAGCAAGTTACAGCACTCTGGAAACACCATATATTTT

clone size: -
V gene: TRBV25-1
J gene: TRBJ1-5
D gene: -
CDR3 protein: CASSDSHHNQPQHF
CDR3 DNA: TGTGCCAGCAGTGATTCTCACCACAATCAGCCCCAGCATTTT

clone size: -
V gene: TRBV5-5
J gene: TRBJ2-1
D gene: -
CDR3 protein: CASSPRAGGGLYNEQFF
CDR3 DNA: TGTGCCAGCAGCCCCCGCGCGGGTGGGGGGTTGTACAATGAGCAGTTCTTC

clone size: -
V gene: TRBV6-2/TRBV6-3
J gene: TRBJ2-1
D gene: TRBD1
CDR3 protein: CASSYPRGRNNEQFF
CDR3 DNA: TGTGCCAGCAGTTACCCCAGGGGGCGGAACAATGAGCAGTTCTTC